Presented here are 9 T cell receptor beta chains from one specimen sequenced in a study of blood T cell repertoires in COVID-19 (dated by TCRdb to about 2020). The library relied on the immunoSEQ multiplex PCR assay. This is the immuneACCESS table as TCRdb keeps it, with only in-frame sequences that have V and J called. A part of the clones is gone; compared with another copy, unresolved V genes explain less than half, and the rest is unexplained. This sample is represented by approximately 61,000 clones; over 65% of them were singletons. Clones ranked in the top ten supply less than 25% of the sample. Sequencing was done on a sample of peripheral blood. Source of these receptors: a man older than 75 with active or convalescent COVID-19.

The V and J genes are TRBV24-1 and TRBJ2-5; D not certain. The CDR3 runs 13 residues. The germline V and J ends were trimmed by 1 base and 5 bases, with 7 bases remaining between them. Per the germline V gene, CDR1 is KGHDR and CDR2 is SFDVKD. The CDR3 DNA is TGTGCCACCAGTGATTTCTATCGGGAGACCCAGTACTTC. Amino acids: CATSDFYRETQYF.

J is TRBJ2-7 and V is TRBV28; tentative D call: TRBD1 (5 bases). CDR3 length: 15 amino acids. Trimming left V 5 bases short and J 3 bases short, with 17 bases between. Germline V CDR1 and CDR2: MDHEN, SYDVKM. As DNA, the CDR3 is TGTGCCAGCAGTCCGATGGGGCACAGAATCTACGAGCAGTACTTC. Encoded protein: CASSPMGHRIYEQYF.

The rearrangement joins TRBV3-1 (or the pseudogene TRBV3-2) to TRBJ2-1; 10 positions match TRBD2. CDR3 length: 15 amino acids. The germline V gene has CDR1 LGHDT and CDR2 YNNKEL (reference sequence). V trimming: 1 base; J trimming: 7 bases; junction bases outside the gene matches: 4. In DNA form, the CDR3 reads TGTGCCAGCAGCCAAGGAGCGGGAGGGGAAAATGAGCAGTTCTTC. Translating it yields CASSQGAGGENEQFF.

In its sample, this clone was seen a few times. This chain links TRBV3-1 (or the pseudogene TRBV3-2) with TRBJ2-5; D is perhaps TRBD1 (8 bases). CDR1 and CDR2 from the germline V gene are LGHDT and YNNKEL (reference sequence). Trimming removed 2 bases at V and 4 bases at J, with 20 bases between. The CDR3 contains 17 residues. In DNA, the CDR3 is TGTGCCAGCAGCCAACGAACTTCAGGGGGCGGGAGAGAGACCCAGTACTTC. Its translation is CASSQRTSGGGRETQYF.

This clone was recorded a few times. This chain uses TRBV5-6 with TRBJ2-7, with 8 bases matching TRBD1. This CDR3 is 14 amino acids long. The ends lost 0 bases at V and 7 bases at J; junction bases unmatched: 6. The germline CDR1 and CDR2 sequences are SGHDT and YYEEEE. The CDR3 coding sequence is TGTGCCAGCAGCTTGGGGCAGGGGGCGATTGAGCAGTACTTC. Residues: CASSLGQGAIEQYF.

The chain employs TRBV6-1 and TRBJ1-5; maybe TRBD1 (6 bases). V was shortened by 4 bases and J by 5 bases, with 18 bases between the two germline ends. The V gene's germline CDR1 is MNHNS and CDR2 SASEGT. This CDR3 comprises 16 residues. The CDR3 here is CASSALGPWGHQPQHF. The CDR3 DNA reads TGTGCCAGCAGTGCGTTGGGACCATGGGGGCATCAGCCCCAGCATTTT.

The chain employs TRBV15 and TRBJ2-3; 7 bases are shared with TRBD2. The CDR3 spans 15 residues. CDR1 and CDR2 (germline): LNHNV, YYDKDF (reference sequence). After removal of 3 bases from V and 3 bases from J, the junction contained 6 bases not matched to a gene. CDR3 coding DNA: TGTGCCACCAGCAGGGGACTACTACCAACAGATACGCAGTATTTT. Amino acids: CATSRGLLPTDTQYF.

This chain links TRBV7-8 with TRBJ2-7; TRBD1 matches 9 bases. V was clipped by 5 bases and J by 1 base; unmatched bases: 6. Per germline, CDR1 SGHVS and CDR2 FQNEAQ. The CDR3 length is 15 residues. CDR3 nucleotides: TGTGCCAGCAGCCCGGGACAGGGACGATCCTACGAGCAGTACTTC. This translates into CASSPGQGRSYEQYF.

The rearrangement joins TRBV7-2 to TRBJ2-3; 7 positions match TRBD2. The V gene's germline CDR1 is SGHTA and CDR2 FQGNSA. Trimming cost V 6 bases and J 2 bases; bases outside gene matches: 8. CDR3 length equals 15 residues. The CDR3 protein is CASSQLGGTTDTQYF. The CDR3 nucleotides are TGTGCCAGCAGTCAGTTGGGGGGGACCACAGATACGCAGTATTTT.